The present entry profiles one T cell receptor (beta chain) with its context. Its antigen remains unknown. V shed 7 bases and J shed 1 base, with 4 bases lying between them. This CDR3 has 11 amino acids. Germline CDR1 and CDR2: SNHLY and FYNNEI. The data stem from a study of siplizumab effects on memory and regulatory T cells. Study observations and caveats: The authors could not assign a naive or memory phenotype to roughly 75-97% of proliferating CD4+ or CD8+ clones.

Sequencing was performed with immunoSEQ multiplex PCR; in TCRdb, only in-frame clones are kept and a portion is missing. The top ten hold around 1.6% of the sample, which has under 100,000 clones, approximately 90% seen once. The TCR comes from a human donor in good health. Sequencing input: Tregs sorted from blood. The chain combines TRBV2 with TRBJ1-1; D not resolved. CDR3 in amino acids: CASNGNTEAFF. In DNA form, the CDR3 reads TGTGCCAGCAACGGGAACACTGAAGCTTTCTTT. The full variable domain, with the rest looked up from reference TRBV2 and TRBJ1-1, is EPEVTQTPSHQVTQMGQEVILRCVPISNHLYFYWYRQILGQKVEFLVSFYNNEISEKSEIFDDQFSVERPDGSNFTLKIRSTKLEDSAMYFCASNGNTEAFFGQGTRLTVV.